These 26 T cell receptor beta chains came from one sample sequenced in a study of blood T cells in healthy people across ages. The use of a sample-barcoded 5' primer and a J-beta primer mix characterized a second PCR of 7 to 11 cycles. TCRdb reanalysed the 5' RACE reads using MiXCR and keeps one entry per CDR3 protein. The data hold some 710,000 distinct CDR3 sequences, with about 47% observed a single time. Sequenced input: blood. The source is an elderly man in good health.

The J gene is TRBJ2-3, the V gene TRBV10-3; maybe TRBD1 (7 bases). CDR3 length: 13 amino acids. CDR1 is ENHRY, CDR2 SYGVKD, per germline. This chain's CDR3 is CGTRDRRTDTQYF. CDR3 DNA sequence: TGTGGGACGCGGGACAGACGCACAGATACGCAGTATTTT.

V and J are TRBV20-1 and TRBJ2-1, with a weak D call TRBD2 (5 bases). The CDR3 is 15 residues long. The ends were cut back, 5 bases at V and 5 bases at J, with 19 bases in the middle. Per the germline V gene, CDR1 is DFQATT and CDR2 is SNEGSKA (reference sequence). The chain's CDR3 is CSASTGWPLDNEQFF. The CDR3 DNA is TGCAGTGCTTCGACGGGGTGGCCCCTCGACAATGAGCAGTTCTTC.

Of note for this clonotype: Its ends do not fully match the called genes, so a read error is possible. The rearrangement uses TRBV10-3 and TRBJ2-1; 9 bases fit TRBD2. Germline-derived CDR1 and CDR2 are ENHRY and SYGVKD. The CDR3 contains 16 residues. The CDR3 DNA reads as TGTGTCATCAGTGAAGGGCTAGCGGGACCCCAGGGTGAGCAGTTCTTC. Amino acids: CVISEGLAGPQGEQFF.

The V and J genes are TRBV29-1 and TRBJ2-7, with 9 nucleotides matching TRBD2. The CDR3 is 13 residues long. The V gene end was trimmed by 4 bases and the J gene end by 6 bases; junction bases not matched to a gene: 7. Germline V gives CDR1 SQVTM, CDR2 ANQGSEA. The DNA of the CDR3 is TGCAGCGTTGTTAGCGGGAGTTCGCGCGAGCAGTACTTC. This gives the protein CSVVSGSSREQYF.

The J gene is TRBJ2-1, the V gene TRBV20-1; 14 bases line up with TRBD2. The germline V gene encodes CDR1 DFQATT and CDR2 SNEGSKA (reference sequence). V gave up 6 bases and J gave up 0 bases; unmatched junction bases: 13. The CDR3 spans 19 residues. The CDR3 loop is CSARDPGLAGDASYNEQFF. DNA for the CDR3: TGCAGTGCGAGGGATCCGGGACTAGCGGGAGACGCCTCCTACAATGAGCAGTTCTTC.

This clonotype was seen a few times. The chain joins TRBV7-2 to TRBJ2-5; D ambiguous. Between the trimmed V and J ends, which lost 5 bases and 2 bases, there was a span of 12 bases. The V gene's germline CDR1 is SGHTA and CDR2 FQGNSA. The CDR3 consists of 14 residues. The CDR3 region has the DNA TGTGCCAGCAGCCCCACGGTGGTACAAGAGACCCAGTACTTC. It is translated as CASSPTVVQETQYF.

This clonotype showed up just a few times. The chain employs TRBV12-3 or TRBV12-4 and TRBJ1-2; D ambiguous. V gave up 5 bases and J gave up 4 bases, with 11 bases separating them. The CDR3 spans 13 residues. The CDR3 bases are TGTGCCAGCAGTCGGACTGATATCTATGGCTACACCTTC. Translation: CASSRTDIYGYTF.

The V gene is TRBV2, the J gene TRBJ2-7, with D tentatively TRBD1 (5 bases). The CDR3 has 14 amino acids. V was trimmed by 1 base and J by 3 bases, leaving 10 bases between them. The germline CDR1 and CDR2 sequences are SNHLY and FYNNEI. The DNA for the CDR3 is TGTGCCAGCAGTGAAGGTCAGGGAAACTACGAGCAGTACTTC. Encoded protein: CASSEGQGNYEQYF.

CDR3 residues: CSAREKYEQYF. The CDR3 DNA reads as TGCAGCGCGCGCGAAAAATACGAGCAGTACTTC. The V and J genes are TRBV29-1 and TRBJ2-7; D gene uncertain. The germline V and J ends were trimmed by 7 bases and 4 bases, with 11 bases remaining between them. Germline CDR1 and CDR2: SQVTM and ANQGSEA. The length of the CDR3 is 11 residues.

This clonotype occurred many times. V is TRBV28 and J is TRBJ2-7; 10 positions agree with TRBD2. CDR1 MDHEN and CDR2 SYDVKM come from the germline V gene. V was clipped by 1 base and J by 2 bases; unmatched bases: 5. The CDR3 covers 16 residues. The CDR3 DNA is TGTGCCAGCAGTTTATCGGCTAGCGGGGGACCCTACGAGCAGTACTTC. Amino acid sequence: CASSLSASGGPYEQYF.

For the CDR3, the DNA is TGTGCCAGCAGTTACGAAGGGGGTGAAGAGCAGTACTTC. This encodes CASSYEGGEEQYF. The genes are TRBV6-2 or TRBV6-3 and TRBJ2-5; D may be TRBD1 (6 bases). Trimming took off 2 bases at V and 11 bases at J, with 15 bases between the two ends. Germline V CDR1 and CDR2: MNHEY, SVGEGT. There are 13 residues in the CDR3.

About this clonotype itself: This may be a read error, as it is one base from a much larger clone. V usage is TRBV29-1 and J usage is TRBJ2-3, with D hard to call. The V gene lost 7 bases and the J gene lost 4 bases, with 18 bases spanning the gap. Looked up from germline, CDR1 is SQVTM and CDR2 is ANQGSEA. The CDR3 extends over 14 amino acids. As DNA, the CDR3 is TGCAGCGCCAAAAACGGAGTCTCGGCAGATACGCAGTATTTT. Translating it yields CSAKNGVSADTQYF.

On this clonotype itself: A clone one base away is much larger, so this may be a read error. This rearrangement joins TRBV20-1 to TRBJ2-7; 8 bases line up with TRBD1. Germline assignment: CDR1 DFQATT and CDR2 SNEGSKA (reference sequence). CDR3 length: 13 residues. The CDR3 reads CNARRQGAYEQYF. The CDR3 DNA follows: TGCAATGCTAGAAGGCAGGGGGCTTACGAGCAGTACTTC.

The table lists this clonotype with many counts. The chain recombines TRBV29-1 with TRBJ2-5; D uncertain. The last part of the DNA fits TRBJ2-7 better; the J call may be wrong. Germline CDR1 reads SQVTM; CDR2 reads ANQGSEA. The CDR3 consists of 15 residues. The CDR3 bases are TGCAGCGTTCGTGTAGCTGGATTTGGGTTAGGCGAGCAGTACTTC. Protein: CSVRVAGFGLGEQYF.

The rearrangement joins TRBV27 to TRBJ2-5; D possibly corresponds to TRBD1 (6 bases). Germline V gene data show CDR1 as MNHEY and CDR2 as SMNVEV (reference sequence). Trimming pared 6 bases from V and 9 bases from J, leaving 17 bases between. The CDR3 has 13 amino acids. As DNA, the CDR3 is TGTGCCAGCAGCCGCCGGGACACTTCGCCCCAGTACTTC. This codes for CASSRRDTSPQYF.

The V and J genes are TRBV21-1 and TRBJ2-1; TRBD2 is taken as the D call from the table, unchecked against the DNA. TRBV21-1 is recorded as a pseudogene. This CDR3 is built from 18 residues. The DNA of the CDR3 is TGTGCCAGCAGCAGACGGACTAGCCAAGGGAGCTCCTACAATGAGCAGTTCTTC. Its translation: CASSRRTSQGSSYNEQFF.

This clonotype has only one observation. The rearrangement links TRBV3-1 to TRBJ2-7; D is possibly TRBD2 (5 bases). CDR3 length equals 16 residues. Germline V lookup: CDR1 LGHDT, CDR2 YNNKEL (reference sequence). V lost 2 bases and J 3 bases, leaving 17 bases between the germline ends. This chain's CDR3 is CASSQTLRGRYYEQYF. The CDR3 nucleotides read TGTGCCAGCAGCCAAACCCTCCGGGGTCGCTACTACGAGCAGTACTTC.

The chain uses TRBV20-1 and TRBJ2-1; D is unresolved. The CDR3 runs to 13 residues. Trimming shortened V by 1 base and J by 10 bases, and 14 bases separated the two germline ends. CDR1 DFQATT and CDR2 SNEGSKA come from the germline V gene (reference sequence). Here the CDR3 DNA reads TGCAGTGCTAGAGTAGGCGTTATTTCCGAGCAGTTCTTC. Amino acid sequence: CSARVGVISEQFF.

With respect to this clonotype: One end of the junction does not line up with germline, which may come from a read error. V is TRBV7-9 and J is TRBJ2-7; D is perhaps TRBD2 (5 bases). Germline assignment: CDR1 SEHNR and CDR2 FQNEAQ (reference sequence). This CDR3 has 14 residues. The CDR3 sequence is CAGSPGSVLYEQYF. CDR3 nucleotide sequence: TGTGCCGGCAGCCCCGGTAGCGTTTTATACGAGCAGTACTTC.

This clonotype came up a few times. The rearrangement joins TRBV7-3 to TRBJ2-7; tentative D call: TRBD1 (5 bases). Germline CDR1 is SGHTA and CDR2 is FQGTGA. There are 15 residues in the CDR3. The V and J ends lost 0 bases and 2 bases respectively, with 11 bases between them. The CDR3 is CASSLTNQGAYEQYF. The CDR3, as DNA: TGTGCCAGCAGCTTAACGAACCAGGGCGCCTACGAGCAGTACTTC.

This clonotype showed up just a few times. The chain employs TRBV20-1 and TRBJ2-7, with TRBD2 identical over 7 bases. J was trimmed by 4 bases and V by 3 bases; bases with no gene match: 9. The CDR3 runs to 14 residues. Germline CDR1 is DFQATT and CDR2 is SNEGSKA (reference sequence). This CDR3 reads CSASTGGSPYEQYF. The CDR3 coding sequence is TGCAGTGCTAGTACGGGAGGTTCCCCTTACGAGCAGTACTTC.

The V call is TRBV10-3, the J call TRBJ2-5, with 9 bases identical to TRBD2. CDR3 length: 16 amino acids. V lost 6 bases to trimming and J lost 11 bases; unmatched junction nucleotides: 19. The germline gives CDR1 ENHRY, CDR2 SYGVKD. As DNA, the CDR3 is TGTGCCATCAGCCCGGCACTAGCGGGTCCGAACAATGAGCAGTACTTC. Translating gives CAISPALAGPNNEQYF.

CDR3 region: CASSQQGVQAKNIQYF. DNA of the CDR3: TGTGCCAGCAGTCAACAGGGTGTACAAGCCAAAAACATTCAGTACTTC. The chain recombines TRBV12-3 or TRBV12-4 with TRBJ2-4, with a weak D call TRBD1 (6 bases). The ends were cut back, 5 bases at V and 0 bases at J, with 14 bases in the middle. The CDR3 covers 16 residues.

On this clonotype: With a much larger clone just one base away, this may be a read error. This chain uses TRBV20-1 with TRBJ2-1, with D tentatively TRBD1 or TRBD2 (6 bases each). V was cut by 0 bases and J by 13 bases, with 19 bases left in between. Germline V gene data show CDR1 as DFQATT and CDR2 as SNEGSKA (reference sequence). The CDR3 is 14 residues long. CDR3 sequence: CSARDIGGQETQFF. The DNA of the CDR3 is TGCAGTGCTAGAGATATTGGGGGGCAAGAGACCCAGTTCTTC.

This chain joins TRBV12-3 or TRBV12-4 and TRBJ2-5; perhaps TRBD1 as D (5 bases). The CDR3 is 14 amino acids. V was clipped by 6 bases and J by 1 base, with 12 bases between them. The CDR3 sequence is CASRPTGFQETQYF. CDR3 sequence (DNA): TGTGCCAGCAGGCCAACAGGATTCCAAGAGACCCAGTACTTC.

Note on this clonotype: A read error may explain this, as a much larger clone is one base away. Here the CDR3 DNA reads TGTACCAGCAGCTCCAACAGGGGTTCTTACAATGAGCAGTTCTTC. Its translation: CTSSSNRGSYNEQFF. This chain links TRBV7-2 with TRBJ2-1; 7 bases map to TRBD1. V lost 4 bases to trimming and J lost 4 bases; unmatched junction nucleotides: 7. The V gene's germline CDR1 is SGHTA and CDR2 FQGNSA. The CDR3 is 15 residues long.